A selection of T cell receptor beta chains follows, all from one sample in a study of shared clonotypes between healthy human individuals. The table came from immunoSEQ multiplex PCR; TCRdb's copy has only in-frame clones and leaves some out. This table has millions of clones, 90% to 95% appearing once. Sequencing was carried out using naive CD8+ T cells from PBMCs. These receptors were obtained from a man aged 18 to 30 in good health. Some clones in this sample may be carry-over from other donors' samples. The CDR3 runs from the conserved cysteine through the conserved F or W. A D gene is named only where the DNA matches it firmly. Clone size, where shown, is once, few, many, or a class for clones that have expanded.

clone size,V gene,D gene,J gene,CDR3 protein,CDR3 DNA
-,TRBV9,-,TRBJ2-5,CASSVAGTYQETQYF,TGTGCCAGCAGCGTAGCAGGGACGTACCAAGAGACCCAGTACTTC
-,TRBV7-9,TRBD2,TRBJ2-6,CASSPPLAGNSGANVLTF,TGTGCCAGCAGCCCCCCCCTAGCGGGAAACTCTGGGGCCAACGTCCTGACTTTC
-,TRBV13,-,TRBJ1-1,CASSLRGAGDTEAFF,TGTGCCAGCAGCTTAAGGGGCGCGGGAGACACTGAAGCTTTCTTT
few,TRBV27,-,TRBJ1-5,CASSFQGQPQHF,TGTGCCAGCAGTTTCCAGGGACAGCCCCAGCATTTT
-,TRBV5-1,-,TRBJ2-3,CASSVGTELGADTQYF,TGCGCCAGCAGCGTGGGTACGGAGCTCGGGGCAGATACGCAGTATTTT
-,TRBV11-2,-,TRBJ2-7,CASSLGPVNEQYF,TGTGCCAGCAGCTTAGGGCCGGTAAACGAGCAGTACTTC
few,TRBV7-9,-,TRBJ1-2,CASSLALGGSVHGYTF,TGTGCCAGCAGCTTAGCGCTTGGAGGGTCTGTCCATGGCTACACCTTC
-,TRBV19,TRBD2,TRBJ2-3,CASSPWREKYTDTQYF,TGTGCCAGTAGTCCTTGGCGGGAGAAGTACACAGATACGCAGTATTTT
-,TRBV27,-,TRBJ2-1,CASSLWVYNEQFF,TGTGCCAGCAGTTTATGGGTCTACAATGAGCAGTTCTTC
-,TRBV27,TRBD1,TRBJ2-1,CASSQPGTGGAYNEQFF,TGTGCCAGCAGCCAACCCGGGACAGGGGGCGCCTACAATGAGCAGTTCTTC
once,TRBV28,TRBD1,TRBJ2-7,CASRRQGHEQYF,TGTGCCAGCAGGCGACAGGGCCACGAGCAGTACTTC
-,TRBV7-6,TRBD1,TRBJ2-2,CASRRTGANTGELFF,TGTGCCAGCAGGCGCACAGGGGCGAACACCGGGGAGCTGTTTTTT
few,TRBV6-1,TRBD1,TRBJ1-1,CASSLDRLEAFF,TGTGCCAGCAGCTTGGACAGGCTTGAAGCTTTCTTT
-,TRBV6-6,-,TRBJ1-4,CASSYSFATPNEKLFF,TGTGCCAGCAGTTACTCTTTCGCGACACCAAATGAAAAACTGTTTTTT
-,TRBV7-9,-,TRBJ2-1,CASSLGADNEQFF,TGTGCCAGCAGCTTAGGTGCGGACAATGAGCAGTTCTTC
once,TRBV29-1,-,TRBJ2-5,CSVEGLAGDNFLETQYF,TGCAGCGTTGAAGGCTTGGCGGGGGACAACTTTTTGGAGACCCAGTACTTC
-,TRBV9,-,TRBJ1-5,CASSVGGSGNQPQHF,TGTGCCAGCAGCGTAGGGGGCAGTGGCAATCAGCCCCAGCATTTT
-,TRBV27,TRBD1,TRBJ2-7,CASRNPGGAYYEQYF,TGTGCCAGCAGGAACCCAGGGGGCGCTTATTACGAGCAGTACTTC
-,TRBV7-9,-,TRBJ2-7,CASTVGGHEQYF,TGTGCCAGCACTGTGGGGGGCCACGAGCAGTACTTC
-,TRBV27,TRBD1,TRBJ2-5,CASSLGTGATRETQYF,TGTGCCAGCAGTTTGGGGACAGGGGCAACAAGAGAGACCCAGTACTTC